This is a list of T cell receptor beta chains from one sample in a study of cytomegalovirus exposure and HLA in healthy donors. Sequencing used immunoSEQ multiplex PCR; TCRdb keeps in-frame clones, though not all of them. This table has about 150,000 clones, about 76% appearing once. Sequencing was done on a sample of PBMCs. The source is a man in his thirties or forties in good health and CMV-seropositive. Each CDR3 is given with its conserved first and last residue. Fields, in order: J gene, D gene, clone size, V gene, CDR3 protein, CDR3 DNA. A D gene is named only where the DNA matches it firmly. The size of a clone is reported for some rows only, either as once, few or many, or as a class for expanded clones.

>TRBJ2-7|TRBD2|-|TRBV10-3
CAISESRGRTSGGYEQYF
TGTGCCATCAGTGAGTCTCGTGGGCGGACTAGCGGGGGCTACGAGCAGTACTTC
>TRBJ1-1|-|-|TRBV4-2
CASSLGGTLDAFF
TGTGCCAGCAGCCTCGGCGGGACGTTGGACGCTTTCTTT
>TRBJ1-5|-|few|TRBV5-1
CASSLAGDRNQPQHF
TGCGCCAGCAGCTTGGCGGGGGATCGCAATCAGCCCCAGCATTTT
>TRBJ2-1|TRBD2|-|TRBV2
CASSELAGVPNEQFF
TGTGCCAGCAGTGAACTAGCGGGAGTTCCCAATGAGCAGTTCTTC
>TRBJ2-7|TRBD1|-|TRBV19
CASSIEDRDEQYF
TGTGCCAGTAGTATAGAAGACAGGGACGAGCAGTACTTC
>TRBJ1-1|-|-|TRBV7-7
CASSSGVNTEAFF
TGTGCCAGCAGCTCCGGAGTGAACACTGAAGCTTTCTTT
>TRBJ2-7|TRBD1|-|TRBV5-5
CASSKGQGTSSYEQYF
TGTGCCAGCAGCAAGGGACAGGGGACGAGCTCCTACGAGCAGTACTTC
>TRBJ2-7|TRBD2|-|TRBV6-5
CASSYIRLAESYEQYF
TGTGCCAGCAGTTACATTAGACTAGCGGAATCCTACGAGCAGTACTTC
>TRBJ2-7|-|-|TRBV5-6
CASSLASGRGTYEQYF
TGTGCCAGCAGCTTGGCCTCGGGGCGGGGTACCTACGAGCAGTACTTC
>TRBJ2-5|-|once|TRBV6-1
CASSDRGGTETQYF
TGTGCCAGCAGTGACAGGGGTGGGACGGAGACCCAGTACTTC